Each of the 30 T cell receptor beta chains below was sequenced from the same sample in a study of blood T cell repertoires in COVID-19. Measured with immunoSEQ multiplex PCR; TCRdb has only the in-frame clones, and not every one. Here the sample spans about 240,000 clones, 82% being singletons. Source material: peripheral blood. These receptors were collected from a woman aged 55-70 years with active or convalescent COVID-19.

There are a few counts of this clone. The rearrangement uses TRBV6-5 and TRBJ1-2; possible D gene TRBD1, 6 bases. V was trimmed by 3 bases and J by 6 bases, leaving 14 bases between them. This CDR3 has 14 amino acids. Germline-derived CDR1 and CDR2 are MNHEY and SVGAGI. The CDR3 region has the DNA TGTGCCAGCAGTTATCTGGGGGCATCAGATGGCTACACCTTC. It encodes CASSYLGASDGYTF.

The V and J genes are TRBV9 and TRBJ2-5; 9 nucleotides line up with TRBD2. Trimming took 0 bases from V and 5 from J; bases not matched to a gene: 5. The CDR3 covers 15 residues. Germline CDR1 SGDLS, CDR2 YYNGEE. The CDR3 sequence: CASSVGSGGSETQYF. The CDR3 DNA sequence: TGTGCCAGCAGCGTAGGAAGCGGGGGGTCGGAGACCCAGTACTTC.

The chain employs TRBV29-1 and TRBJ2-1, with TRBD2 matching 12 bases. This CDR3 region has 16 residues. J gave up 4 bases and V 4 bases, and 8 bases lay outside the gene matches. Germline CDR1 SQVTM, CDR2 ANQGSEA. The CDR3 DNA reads TGCAGCGTTGGTTCCCTTCTAGCGGGGGGGTACAATGAGCAGTTCTTC. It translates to CSVGSLLAGGYNEQFF.

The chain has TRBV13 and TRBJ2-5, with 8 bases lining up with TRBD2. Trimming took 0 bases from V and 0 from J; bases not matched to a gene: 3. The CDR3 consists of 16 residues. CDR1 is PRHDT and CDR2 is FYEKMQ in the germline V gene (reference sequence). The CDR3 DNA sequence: TGTGCCAGCAGCTTAGGGTTAGCGGGGAACCAAGAGACCCAGTACTTC. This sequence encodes CASSLGLAGNQETQYF.

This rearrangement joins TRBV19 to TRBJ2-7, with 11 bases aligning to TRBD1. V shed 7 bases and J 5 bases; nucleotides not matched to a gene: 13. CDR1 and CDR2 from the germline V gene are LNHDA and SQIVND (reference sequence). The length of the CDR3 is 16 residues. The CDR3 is CASTKVGQGGSNEQYF. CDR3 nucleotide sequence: TGTGCCAGTACCAAGGTGGGACAGGGGGGATCGAACGAGCAGTACTTC.

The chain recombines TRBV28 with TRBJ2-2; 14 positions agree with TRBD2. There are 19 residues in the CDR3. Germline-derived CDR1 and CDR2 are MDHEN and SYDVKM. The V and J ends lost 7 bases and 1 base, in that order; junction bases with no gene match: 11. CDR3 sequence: CASTFRATSGGVNTGELFF. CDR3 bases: TGTGCCAGCACTTTCCGCGCGACTAGCGGGGGGGTGAACACCGGGGAGCTGTTTTTT. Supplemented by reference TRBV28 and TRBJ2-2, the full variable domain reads DVKVTQSSRYLVKRTGEKVFLECVQDMDHENMFWYRQDPGLGLRLIYFSYDVKMKEKGDIPEGYSVSREKKERFSLILESASTNQTSMYLCASTFRATSGGVNTGELFFGEGSRLTVL.

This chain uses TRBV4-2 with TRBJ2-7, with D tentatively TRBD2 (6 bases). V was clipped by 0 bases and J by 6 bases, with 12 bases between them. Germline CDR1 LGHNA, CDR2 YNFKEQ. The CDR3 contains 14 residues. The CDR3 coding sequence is TGTGCCAGCAGCCAAGACTTCCAGGAGGGCGAGCAGTACTTC. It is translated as CASSQDFQEGEQYF.

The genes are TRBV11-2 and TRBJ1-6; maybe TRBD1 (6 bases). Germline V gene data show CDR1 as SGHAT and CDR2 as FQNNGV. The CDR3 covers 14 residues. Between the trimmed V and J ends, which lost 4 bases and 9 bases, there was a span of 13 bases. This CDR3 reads CASSSQGGGSPLHF. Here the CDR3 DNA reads TGTGCCAGCAGCTCACAGGGCGGTGGTTCACCCCTCCACTTT.

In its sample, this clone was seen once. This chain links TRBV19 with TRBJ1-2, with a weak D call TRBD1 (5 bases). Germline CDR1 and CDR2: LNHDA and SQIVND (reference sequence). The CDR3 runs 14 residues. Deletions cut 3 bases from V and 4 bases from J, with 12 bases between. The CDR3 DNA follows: TGTGCCAGTAGTATGGGGCAGTCATTCTATGGCTACACCTTC. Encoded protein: CASSMGQSFYGYTF. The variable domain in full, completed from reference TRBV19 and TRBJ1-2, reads DGGITQSPKYLFRKEGQNVTLSCEQNLNHDAMYWYRQDPGQGLRLIYYSQIVNDFQKGDIAEGYSVSREKKESFPLTVTSAQKNPTAFYLCASSMGQSFYGYTFGSGTRLTVV.

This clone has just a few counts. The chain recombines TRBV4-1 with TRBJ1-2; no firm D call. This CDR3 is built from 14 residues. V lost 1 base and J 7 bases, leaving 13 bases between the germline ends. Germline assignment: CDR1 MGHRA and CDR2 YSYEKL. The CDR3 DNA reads TGCGCCAGCAGCCAAGTTGTGATCGTTAGTGGCTACACCTTC. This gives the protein CASSQVVIVSGYTF.

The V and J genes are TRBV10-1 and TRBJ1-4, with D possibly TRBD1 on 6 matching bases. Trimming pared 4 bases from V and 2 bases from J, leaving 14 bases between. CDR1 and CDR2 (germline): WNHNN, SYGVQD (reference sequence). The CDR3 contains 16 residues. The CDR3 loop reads CASSGMSGATNEKLFF. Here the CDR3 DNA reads TGCGCCAGCAGTGGGATGTCAGGGGCGACTAATGAAAAACTGTTTTTT.

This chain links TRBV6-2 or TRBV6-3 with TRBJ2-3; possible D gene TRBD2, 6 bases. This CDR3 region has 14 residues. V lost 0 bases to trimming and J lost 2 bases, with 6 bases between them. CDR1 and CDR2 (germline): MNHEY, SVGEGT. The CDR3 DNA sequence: TGTGCCAGCAGTTACTCGGGACTCACAGATACGCAGTATTTT. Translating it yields CASSYSGLTDTQYF.

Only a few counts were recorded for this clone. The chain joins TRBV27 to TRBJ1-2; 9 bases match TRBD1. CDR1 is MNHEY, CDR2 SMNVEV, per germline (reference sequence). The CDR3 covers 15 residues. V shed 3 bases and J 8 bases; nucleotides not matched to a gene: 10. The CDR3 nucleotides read TGTGCCAGCAGTTTCTCCAACAGGGGGCGTGACGGCTACACCTTC. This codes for CASSFSNRGRDGYTF.

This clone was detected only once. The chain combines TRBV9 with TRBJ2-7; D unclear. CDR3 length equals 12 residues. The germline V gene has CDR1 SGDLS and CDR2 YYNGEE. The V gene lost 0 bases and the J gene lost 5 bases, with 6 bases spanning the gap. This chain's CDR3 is CASSVGPNEQYF. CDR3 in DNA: TGTGCCAGCAGCGTAGGGCCGAACGAGCAGTACTTC.

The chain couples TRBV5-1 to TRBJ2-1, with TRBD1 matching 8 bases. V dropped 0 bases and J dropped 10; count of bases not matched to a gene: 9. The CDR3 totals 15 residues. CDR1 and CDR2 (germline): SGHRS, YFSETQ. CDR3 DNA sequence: TGCGCCAGCAGCTTGGTAGGGCAGGGGGCACGGGAGCAGTTCTTC. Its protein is CASSLVGQGAREQFF.

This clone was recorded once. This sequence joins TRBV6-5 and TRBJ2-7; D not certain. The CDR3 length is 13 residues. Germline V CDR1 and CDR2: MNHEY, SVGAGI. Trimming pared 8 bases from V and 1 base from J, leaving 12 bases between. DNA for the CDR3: TGTGCCAGCCGACTCGACGCGTCCTACGAGCAGTACTTC. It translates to CASRLDASYEQYF.

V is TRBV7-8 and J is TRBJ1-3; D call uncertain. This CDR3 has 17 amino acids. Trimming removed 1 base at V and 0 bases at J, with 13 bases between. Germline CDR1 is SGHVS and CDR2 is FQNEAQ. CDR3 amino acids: CASSLVGWASSGNTIYF. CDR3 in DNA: TGTGCCAGCAGCTTAGTGGGCTGGGCTTCCTCTGGAAACACCATATATTTT.

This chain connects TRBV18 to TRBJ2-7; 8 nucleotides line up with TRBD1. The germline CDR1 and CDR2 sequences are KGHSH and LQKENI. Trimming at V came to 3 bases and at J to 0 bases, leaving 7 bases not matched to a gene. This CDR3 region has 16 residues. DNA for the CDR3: TGTGCCAGCTCACCCCTTGGACAGGGTAACTCCTACGAGCAGTACTTC. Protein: CASSPLGQGNSYEQYF.

In DNA form, the CDR3 reads TGCAGCGTTGTAAATTGGGGGGACGGCGGGGAGCTGTTTTTT. This sequence encodes CSVVNWGDGGELFF. The J gene is TRBJ2-2, the V gene TRBV29-1, with a weak D call TRBD2 (6 bases). CDR1 SQVTM and CDR2 ANQGSEA come from the germline V gene. The V end was cut by 4 bases, the J end by 7 bases, with 16 bases between. The CDR3 runs 14 residues.

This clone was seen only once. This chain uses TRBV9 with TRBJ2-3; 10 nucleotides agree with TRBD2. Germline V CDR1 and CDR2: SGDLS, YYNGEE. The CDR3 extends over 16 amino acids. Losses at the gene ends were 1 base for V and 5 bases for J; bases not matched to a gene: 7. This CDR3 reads CASSVYSGGAIDTQYF. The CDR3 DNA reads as TGTGCCAGCAGCGTATACAGCGGGGGGGCCATAGATACGCAGTATTTT.

Here the CDR3 DNA reads TGTGCCAGCAGCACTGGGGGAGGGAACTCCTATAATTCACCCCTCCACTTT. This codes for CASSTGGGNSYNSPLHF. The V gene is TRBV7-9, the J gene TRBJ1-6; TRBD1 might be the D (5 bases). This CDR3 spans 17 amino acids. V lost 5 bases and J lost 0, with 14 bases in between. In germline, CDR1 is SEHNR, CDR2 FQNEAQ (reference sequence).

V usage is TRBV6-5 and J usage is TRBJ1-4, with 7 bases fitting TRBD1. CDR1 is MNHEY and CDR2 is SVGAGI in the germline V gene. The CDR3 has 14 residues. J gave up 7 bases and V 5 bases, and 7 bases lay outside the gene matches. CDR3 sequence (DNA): TGTGCCAGCAGTAGAAATCAGGGGGGTGAAAAACTGTTTTTT. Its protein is CASSRNQGGEKLFF.

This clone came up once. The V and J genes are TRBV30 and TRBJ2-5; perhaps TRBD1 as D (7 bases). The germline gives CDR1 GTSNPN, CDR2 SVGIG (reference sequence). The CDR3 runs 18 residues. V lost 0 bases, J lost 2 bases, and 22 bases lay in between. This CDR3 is CAWSVGWLGAGGQETQYF. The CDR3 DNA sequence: TGTGCCTGGAGTGTAGGATGGCTCGGGGCAGGGGGGCAAGAGACCCAGTACTTC.

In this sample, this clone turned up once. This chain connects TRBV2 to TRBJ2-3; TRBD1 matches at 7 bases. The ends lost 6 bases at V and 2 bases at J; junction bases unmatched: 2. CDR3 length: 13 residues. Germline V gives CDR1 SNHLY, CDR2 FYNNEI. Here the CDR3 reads CASRGQTTDTQYF. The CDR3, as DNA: TGTGCCAGCAGGGGACAGACCACAGATACGCAGTATTTT.

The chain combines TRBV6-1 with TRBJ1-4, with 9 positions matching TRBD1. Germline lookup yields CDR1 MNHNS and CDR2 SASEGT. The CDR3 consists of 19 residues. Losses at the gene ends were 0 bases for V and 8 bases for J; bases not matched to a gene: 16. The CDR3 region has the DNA TGTGCCAGCAGTGAAGCGCGGGTGACAGGGGGAGGGTTCGAGGAAAAACTGTTTTTT. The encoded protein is CASSEARVTGGGFEEKLFF.

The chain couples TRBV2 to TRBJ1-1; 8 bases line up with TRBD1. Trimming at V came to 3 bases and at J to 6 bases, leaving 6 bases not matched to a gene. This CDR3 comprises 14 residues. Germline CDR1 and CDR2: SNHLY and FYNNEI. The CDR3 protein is CASSEDRVSSEAFF. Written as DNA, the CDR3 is TGTGCCAGCAGTGAGGACAGGGTGAGTTCTGAAGCTTTCTTT.

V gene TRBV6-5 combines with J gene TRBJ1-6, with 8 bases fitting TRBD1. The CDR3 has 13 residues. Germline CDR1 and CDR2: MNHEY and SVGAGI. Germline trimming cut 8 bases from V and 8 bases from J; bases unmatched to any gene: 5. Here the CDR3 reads CASLRQGYSPLHF. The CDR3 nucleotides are TGTGCCAGCCTTCGACAGGGGTATTCACCCCTCCACTTT.

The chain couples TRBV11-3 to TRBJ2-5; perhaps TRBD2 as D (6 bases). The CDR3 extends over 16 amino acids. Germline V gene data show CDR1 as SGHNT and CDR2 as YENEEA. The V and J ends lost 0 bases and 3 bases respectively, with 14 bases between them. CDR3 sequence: CASSLDLTSREETQYF. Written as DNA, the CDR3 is TGTGCCAGCAGCTTAGATTTGACTAGTAGGGAAGAGACCCAGTACTTC.

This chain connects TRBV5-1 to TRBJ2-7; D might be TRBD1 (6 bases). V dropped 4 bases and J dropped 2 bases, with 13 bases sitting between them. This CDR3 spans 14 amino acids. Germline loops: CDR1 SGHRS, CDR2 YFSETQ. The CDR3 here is CASSLRDIAYEQYF. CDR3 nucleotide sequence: TGCGCCAGCAGCCTACGGGACATCGCCTACGAGCAGTACTTC.

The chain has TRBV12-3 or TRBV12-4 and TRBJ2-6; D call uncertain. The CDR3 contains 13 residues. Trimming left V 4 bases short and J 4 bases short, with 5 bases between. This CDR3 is CASSSLGANVLTF. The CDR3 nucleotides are TGTGCCAGCAGTTCCCTCGGGGCCAACGTCCTGACTTTC.